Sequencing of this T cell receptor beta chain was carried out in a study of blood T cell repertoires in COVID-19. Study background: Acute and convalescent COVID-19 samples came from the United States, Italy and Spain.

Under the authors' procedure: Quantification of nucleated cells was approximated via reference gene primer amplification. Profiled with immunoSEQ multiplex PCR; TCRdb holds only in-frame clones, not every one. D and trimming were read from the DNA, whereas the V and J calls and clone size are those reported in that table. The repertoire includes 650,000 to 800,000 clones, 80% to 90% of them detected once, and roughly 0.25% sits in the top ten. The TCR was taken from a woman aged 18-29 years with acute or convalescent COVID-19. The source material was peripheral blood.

DNA for the CDR3: TGTGCCAGCAGCTTATCACCCAGTATGAACACTGAAGCTTTCTTT. Protein product: CASSLSPSMNTEAFF. V and J are TRBV7-9 and TRBJ1-1; D is uncertain. This CDR3 is 15 amino acids long. From germline, CDR1 is SEHNR and CDR2 FQNEAQ (reference sequence). Trimming stripped 2 bases from V and 0 bases from J, with 10 bases between.